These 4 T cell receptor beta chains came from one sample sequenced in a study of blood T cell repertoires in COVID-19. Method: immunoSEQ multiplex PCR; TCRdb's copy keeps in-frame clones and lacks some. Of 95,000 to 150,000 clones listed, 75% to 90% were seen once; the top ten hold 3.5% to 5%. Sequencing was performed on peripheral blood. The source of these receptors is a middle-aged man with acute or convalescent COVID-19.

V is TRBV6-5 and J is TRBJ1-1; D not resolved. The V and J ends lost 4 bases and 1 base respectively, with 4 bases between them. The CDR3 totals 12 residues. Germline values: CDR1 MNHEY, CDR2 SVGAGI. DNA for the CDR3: TGTGCCAGCAGTTTTCAGAACACTGAAGCTTTCTTT. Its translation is CASSFQNTEAFF.

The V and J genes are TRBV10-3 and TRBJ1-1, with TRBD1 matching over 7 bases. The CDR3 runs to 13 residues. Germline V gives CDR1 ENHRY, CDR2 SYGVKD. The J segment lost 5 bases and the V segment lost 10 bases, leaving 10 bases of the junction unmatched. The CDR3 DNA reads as TGTGCCACGCGAAAGACAGGGTTGACTGAAGCTTTCTTT. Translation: CATRKTGLTEAFF.

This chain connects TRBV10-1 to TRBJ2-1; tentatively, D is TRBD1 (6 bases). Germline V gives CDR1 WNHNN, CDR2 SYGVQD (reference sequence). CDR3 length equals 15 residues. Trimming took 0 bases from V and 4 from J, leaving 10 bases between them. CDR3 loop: CASSESRTEYNEQFF. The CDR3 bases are TGCGCCAGCAGTGAGTCCCGGACAGAATACAATGAGCAGTTCTTC.

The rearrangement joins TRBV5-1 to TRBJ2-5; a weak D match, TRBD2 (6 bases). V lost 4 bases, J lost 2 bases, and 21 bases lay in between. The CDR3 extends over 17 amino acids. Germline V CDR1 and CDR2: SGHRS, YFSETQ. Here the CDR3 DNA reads TGCGCCAGCAGCACACCTCTTCCGGGACTTACACAAGAGACCCAGTACTTC. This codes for CASSTPLPGLTQETQYF.